This TCR beta chain derives from a study of shared clonotypes between healthy human individuals. Study findings and constraints: Having only a few donors restricted how much genetic and exposure-history diversity was captured. On the whole, naive subsets had larger estimated richness than memory subsets had.

About this clone: Its antigen is not identified.

Germline assignment: CDR1 SNHLY and CDR2 FYNNEI. The CDR3 has 14 amino acids. With 10 bases clipped from V and 13 bases from J, the junction kept 19 bases outside the gene matches. The assay was immunoSEQ multiplex PCR, and TCRdb's table has in-frame clones only and misses some. Of around 1,100,000 clones in the sample, roughly 80% were seen once. The sample was memory CD4+ T cells from PBMCs. The subset is: CD45RA-negative fraction. The clonotype comes from a man aged 18-30 years in good health. Some clones in this sample may be carry-over from other donors' samples. The chain combines TRBV2 with TRBJ1-2; the match to TRBD1 covers 9 bases. For the CDR3, the DNA is TGTGCCACCCGAACCGGACGGGACAGGGTGACGGGCACCTTC. Protein: CATRTGRDRVTGTF.